The T cell receptor (beta chain) under discussion was sequenced for a study of cytomegalovirus exposure and HLA in healthy donors. Study-level information: T cells numbering about 179 million yielded around 120 million unique TCR beta sequences in an earlier analysis. Early on, a data release was issued that held roughly 86 million unique TCRs from HLA-typed donors. Whole-study findings and limits: Cytomegalovirus status was reportedly diagnosed by the classifier with high specificity and sensitivity. HLA alleles showed associations with around 15,000 TCR beta sequences in a later analysis, at a 0.05 false discovery rate.

This PCR relied on a set of 60 Vbeta primers and 13 Jbeta primers. Some clones are missing from TCRdb's copy, which holds only in-frame ones; the method was immunoSEQ multiplex PCR. The table lists about 120,000 clones, over 65% of them singletons. The germline gives CDR1 ENHRY, CDR2 SYGVKD. The CDR3 has 15 residues. The V and J ends lost 2 bases and 4 bases respectively, with 12 bases between them. This clone was picked up a small number of times. Antigen specificity is unknown. The specimen sequenced was PBMCs. This receptor was taken from a woman in her thirties or forties in good health and CMV-seropositive. The rearrangement links TRBV10-3 to TRBJ2-1; D may be TRBD1 (6 bases). In DNA, the CDR3 is TGTGCCATCAGTGAGGGACAGCTATTTTACAATGAGCAGTTCTTC. Its translation is CAISEGQLFYNEQFF.